This T cell receptor beta chain was obtained from a study of blood T cell repertoires in COVID-19. As for the study in general: Specimens from acute and convalescent COVID-19 originated in the United States, Italy and Spain. T cells, B-cell-depleted T cells, or PBMCs provided the cDNA or gDNA that served as material.

Patients of the Seattle cohort, enrolled during active infection, were followed longitudinally. This CDR3 is built from 14 residues. V was shortened by 7 bases and J by 8 bases, with 20 bases between the two germline ends. Germline values: CDR1 MNHEY, CDR2 SVGAGI. Per the original methods: Estimated nucleated cell counts came from reference gene primer amplification. Profiling relied on immunoSEQ multiplex PCR, and the TCRdb table lists in-frame clones only, not all of them. V, J and clone size are taken as reported in that table, and D and trimming were inferred from the DNA itself. The sample carries about 220,000 clones, 86% recorded once.

This TCR came from a woman between 50 and 59 years old with COVID-19, enrolled during active disease. The specimen sequenced was peripheral blood. The chain couples TRBV6-5 to TRBJ1-2, with D possibly matching TRBD1 (5 bases). The CDR3 spells CASTKGREVGGYTF. CDR3 DNA sequence: TGTGCCAGCACCAAGGGCAGGGAAGTAGGAGGCTACACCTTC.